What follows describes a single TCR beta chain. It lacks a known antigen. Base qualities are missing; no much larger clone stands one base away. The intended sense of this specimen's time point label: baseline before first vaccination. The treatment or condition label of this sample denotes: meningococcal conjugate vaccine given as trial control. Samples from vaccinated people were obtained from the UK trials COV001 and COV002, which included a single-blind randomized controlled phase 2/3 trial of AZD1222 (ChAdOx1 nCoV-19) in healthy adults. Trial participant PBMC samples were collected at day 0 and day 28 after the second dose for TCRbeta chain sequencing. The CDR3 regions of human TCRbeta chains were analyzed by immunosequencing. Under the source paper's analysis protocol: TCRs in the repertoires were compared against a reference library of SARS-CoV-2-specific TCRs that had been generated with the MIRA antigen-specificity platform. Breadth was defined as the fraction of unique TCRs that were SARS-CoV-2-associated, and depth was defined as the fraction of total T cells that were SARS-CoV-2-associated. Using the MIRA data, each spike-specific TCR was assigned both to the spike region to which the TCR was reactive and to a CD4 or CD8 class. Log10-transformed breadth and depth values were compared by one-way ANOVA with Sidak's multiple comparisons tests. As stored in TCRdb, this immuneACCESS dataset retains in-frame rearrangements with V and J assigned. A fraction of the clones does not appear; measured against another copy, unresolved V genes explain less than half of the discrepancy, and the remainder lacks a known reason. Clonal size and the V and J genes are those of that table, whereas D and trimming came from the DNA. Recorded for this sample are 80,000 to 95,000 clones; roughly nine tenths of them occurred a single time. About 2.8% of the sample rests with the top ten.

From a lookup of the germline V gene, CDR1 and CDR2 are SGHVS and FQNEAQ. V drops 0 bases and J drops 4 bases, leaving 8 bases in between. Inclusive of the bounding cysteine and phenylalanine, the CDR3 is 14 residues long. Only the CDR3 portion is preserved as DNA: 42 bases, with reading frame beginning at the first base. These data are taken from a study of T cell responses to AZD1222 COVID-19 vaccine (dated by TCRdb to 2020 to 2023). General notes on the study: TCR sequencing covered approximately 230 trial participants: 200 to 210 given two doses of AZD1222 and 26 given two doses of MenACWY control vaccine. Trial participants were enrolled into age subgroups of 18-55, 56-69 and 70-plus years, which contained around 140, 26 and 57 TCR-sequenced participants, respectively. What the research found in general, with its limitations: Conclusions about previously exposed vaccinees were limited because only 5 or 6 AZD1222 recipients were SARS-CoV-2 seropositive at baseline. Epitopes outside the regions mutated in the B.1.351 and B.1.1.7 variants were reportedly recognized by nearly half of the unique spike-specific TCRs. Most participants were white British and females outnumbered males, and the authors suggested that clonal diversity may have been underestimated. In the small 56-69-year group, the increase in depth fell short of significance, most likely because of low power. Vaccine-associated CD4 TCRs spanned the whole spike protein, with dominant responses in regions 160-218 and 743-854. No day 14 peak-response samples were available, so repertoires were characterized only after the peak T cell response. After two AZD1222 doses, both the breadth and the depth of spike-specific TCRs were significantly higher than at day 0 and than in MenACWY recipients.

The clonotype originates from an adult in good health. The specimen was peripheral blood, collected on day 0 of MenACWY control vaccination. Recombination linked TRBV7-8 to TRBJ2-3, with the D gene uncertain. The CDR3 is CASSLAGLADTQYF. The nucleotide sequence reads TGTGCCAGCAGCTTAGCGGGGTTGGCAGATACGCAGTATTTT.